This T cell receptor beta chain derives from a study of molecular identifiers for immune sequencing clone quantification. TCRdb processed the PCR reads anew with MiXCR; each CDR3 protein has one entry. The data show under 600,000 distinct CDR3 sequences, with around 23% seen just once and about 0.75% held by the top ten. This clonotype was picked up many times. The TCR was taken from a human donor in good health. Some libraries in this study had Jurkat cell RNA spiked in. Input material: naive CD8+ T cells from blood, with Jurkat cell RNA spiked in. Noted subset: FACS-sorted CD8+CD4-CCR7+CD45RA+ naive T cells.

The CDR3 is CASSLRAYSVQETQYF. CDR3 coding DNA: TGTGCCAGCAGTTTACGTGCGTACAGCGTGCAAGAGACCCAGTACTTC. The rearrangement uses TRBV28 and TRBJ2-5; D gene ambiguous. The CDR3 covers 16 residues. V lost 2 bases, J lost 2 bases, and 15 bases lay in between. Looked up from germline, CDR1 is MDHEN and CDR2 is SYDVKM.